This entry features one TCR beta chain sequence. This clone appeared once. What antigen it recognizes has not been identified. Per-nucleotide qualities are absent, and no much larger clonotype sits a single base away. Libraries were built with the immunoSEQ multiplex PCR assay. TCRdb carries this immuneACCESS record with in-frame sequences only. Its versions omit some clonotypes, under half of them owing to an unresolved V gene in the studies checked, with the rest unexplained. The table for this sample lists fewer than 40,000 clones; over 65% of them were counted only once. The top ten clonotypes cover around 9% of the sample. The data stem from a study of radiotherapy plus CTLA-4 blockade in lung cancer (dated by TCRdb to 2016 to 2019). Study-wide context: Objective responses were observed in 18% of enrolled patients, and disease control was achieved in around 30%. Study-wide conclusions, independent of this receptor: After treatment with radiotherapy and ipilimumab, TCR clones that originated in tumors expanded in peripheral blood. The strongest predictors of response, as reported, were early dynamic changes in blood T cell clones along with a rise in serum interferon-beta after radiation.

Focal radiation therapy combined with CTLA-4 blockade (ipilimumab) was tested in patients with chemo-refractory metastatic non-small-cell lung cancer. From its cysteine to its phenylalanine, the CDR3 spans 11 amino acids. The only DNA kept is the CDR3, 33 bases in frame from the first base. The germline ends are 4 bases apart after V is trimmed by 2 bases and J by 6 bases. CDR1 and CDR2 are read off the germline V gene as SNHLY and FYNNEI. The origin of this receptor is a human donor with non-small cell lung cancer who had stable disease on radiotherapy plus ipilimumab. The V gene is TRBV2 and the J gene is TRBJ2-5, with no D gene named confidently. Sample: peripheral blood, taken from a patient treated with radiotherapy plus ipilimumab. The DNA reads TGTGCCAGCAGTGAATTGCAGACCCAGTACTTC. This is translated as CASSELQTQYF.